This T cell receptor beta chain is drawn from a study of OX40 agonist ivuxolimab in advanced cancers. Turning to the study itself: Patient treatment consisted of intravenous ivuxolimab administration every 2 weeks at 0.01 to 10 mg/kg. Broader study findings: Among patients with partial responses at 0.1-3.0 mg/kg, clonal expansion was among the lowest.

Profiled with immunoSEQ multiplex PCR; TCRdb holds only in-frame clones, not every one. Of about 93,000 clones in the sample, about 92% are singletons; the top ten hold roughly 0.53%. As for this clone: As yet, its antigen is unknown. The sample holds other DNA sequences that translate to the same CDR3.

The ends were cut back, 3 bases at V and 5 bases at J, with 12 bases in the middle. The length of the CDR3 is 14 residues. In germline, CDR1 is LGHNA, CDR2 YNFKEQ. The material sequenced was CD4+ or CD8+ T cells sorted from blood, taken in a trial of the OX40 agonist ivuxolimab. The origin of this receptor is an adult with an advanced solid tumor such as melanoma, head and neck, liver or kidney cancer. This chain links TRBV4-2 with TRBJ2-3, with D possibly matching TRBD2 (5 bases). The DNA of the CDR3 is TGTGCCAGCAGCCACGGCGGGCCTAGAGATACGCAGTATTTT. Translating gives CASSHGGPRDTQYF.